This T cell receptor delta chain was found in a study of gamma-delta T cells after stem cell transplantation. Points on this clone: A far larger clone is off by one base, so a read error is likely. Other nucleotide sequences in the sample specify the same CDR3.

Germline trimming cut 3 bases from V and 5 bases from J; bases unmatched to any gene: 9. Germline loops: CDR1 GEAIGNYY, CDR2 EKD. The CDR3 totals 15 residues. TCRdb re-processed the RT-PCR reads using CATT. The data hold approximately 3,000 delta-chain clones, with 2.5% observed a single time. This chain uses TRDV2 with TRDJ1; TRDD3 agrees at 9 bases. The source of this sequence is a human donor. It is not recorded whose cells these are; they may come from a transplant donor. Input material: gamma-delta T cells. This chain's CDR3 is CACDPLLGDRDKLIF. CDR3 nucleotide sequence: TGTGCCTGTGACCCCCTACTGGGGGACCGGGATAAACTCATCTTT.